The present T cell receptor beta chain was sequenced within a study of CD8 T cells in Susac syndrome. V was cut by 2 bases and J by 0 bases, with 14 bases left in between. In germline, CDR1 is SEHNR, CDR2 FQNEAQ (reference sequence). CDR3 length: 17 amino acids. Random hexamers primed reverse transcription of 0.5 to 1 ug RNA. MiXCR, applied by TCRdb to the immunoSEQ multiplex PCR reads, yields one record per CDR3 protein. The sample records 250,000 or so distinct CDR3 sequences, 90% to 95% being singletons. Sequenced material: CD4+ T cells from PBMCs. The chain employs TRBV7-9 and TRBJ2-1, with D perhaps TRBD1 (6 bases). This receptor was identified in a human donor with multiple sclerosis. CDR3 sequence: CASSLYPDRSSYNEQFF. CDR3 DNA: TGTGCCAGCAGCTTATACCCGGACAGATCCTCCTACAATGAGCAGTTCTTC.